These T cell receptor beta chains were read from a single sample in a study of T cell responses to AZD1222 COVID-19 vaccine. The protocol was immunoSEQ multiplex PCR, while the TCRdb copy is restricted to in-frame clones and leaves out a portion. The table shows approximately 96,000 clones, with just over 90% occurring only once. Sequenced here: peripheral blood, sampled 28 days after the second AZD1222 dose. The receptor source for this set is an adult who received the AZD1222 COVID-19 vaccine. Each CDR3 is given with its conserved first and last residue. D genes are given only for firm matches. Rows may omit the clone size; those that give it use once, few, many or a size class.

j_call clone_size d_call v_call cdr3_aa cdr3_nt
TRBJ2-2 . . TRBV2 CASRGEADTGELFF TGTGCCAGCAGGGGGGAAGCGGACACCGGGGAGCTGTTTTTT
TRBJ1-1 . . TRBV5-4 CASSSRGGRLANTEAFF TGTGCCAGCAGCTCACGTGGGGGGAGACTAGCGAACACTGAAGCTTTCTTT
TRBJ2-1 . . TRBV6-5 CASSYRGREQFF TGTGCCAGCAGTTACAGGGGTCGGGAGCAGTTCTTC
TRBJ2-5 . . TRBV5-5 CASSFGGEETQYF TGTGCCAGCAGCTTCGGAGGGGAAGAGACCCAGTACTTC
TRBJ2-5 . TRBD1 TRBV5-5 CASSLVEGAETQYF TGTGCCAGCAGCTTGGTAGAGGGGGCAGAGACCCAGTACTTC
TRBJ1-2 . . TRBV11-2 CASSHYSGLANYGYTF TGTGCCAGCAGCCACTACTCGGGGTTGGCTAACTATGGCTACACCTTC
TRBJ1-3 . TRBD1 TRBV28 CASSPPTGESSGNTIYF TGTGCCAGCAGTCCCCCGACAGGGGAAAGCTCTGGAAACACCATATATTTT
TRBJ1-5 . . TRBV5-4 CASSLLGADQPQHF TGTGCCAGCAGCTTGCTAGGGGCGGATCAGCCCCAGCATTTT
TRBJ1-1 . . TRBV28 CASSSLLPFF TGTGCCAGCAGTTCCCTCCTACCTTTCTTT
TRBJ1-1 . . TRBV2 CASSDQRTEAFF TGTGCCAGCAGTGACCAACGGACTGAAGCTTTCTTT
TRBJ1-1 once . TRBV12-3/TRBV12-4 CASSFRQARAFF TGTGCCAGCAGTTTTAGACAGGCTCGAGCTTTCTTT
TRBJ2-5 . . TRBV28 CASRGGGIGETQYF TGTGCCAGCAGAGGCGGGGGCATCGGAGAGACCCAGTACTTC
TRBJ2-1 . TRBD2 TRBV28 CASSAPRGGRVDEQFF TGTGCCAGCAGTGCGCCGCGGGGGGGCCGAGTCGATGAGCAGTTCTTC
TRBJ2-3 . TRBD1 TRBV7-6 CASSLARQGRFTDTQYF TGTGCCAGCAGCTTAGCGCGACAGGGGAGGTTCACAGATACGCAGTATTTT
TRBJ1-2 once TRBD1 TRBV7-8 CASSSDRGYGYTF TGTGCCAGCAGCTCGGACAGGGGTTATGGCTACACCTTC
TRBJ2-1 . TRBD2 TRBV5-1 CASKVAGVPALEQFF TGCGCCAGCAAAGTAGCGGGAGTTCCGGCACTTGAGCAGTTCTTC
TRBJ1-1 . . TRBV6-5 CASSYSPEQMNTEAFF TGTGCCAGCAGTTACTCACCGGAACAAATGAACACTGAAGCTTTCTTT
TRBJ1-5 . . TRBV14 CASSLTNQPQHF TGTGCCAGCAGCCTTACCAATCAGCCCCAGCATTTT
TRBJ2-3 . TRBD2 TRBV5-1 CASTETSGRSTDTQYF TGCGCCAGCACCGAGACTAGCGGGAGGTCCACAGATACGCAGTATTTT
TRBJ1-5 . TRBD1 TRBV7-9 CASSRGQGYQPQHF TGTGCCAGCAGTCGTGGACAGGGCTATCAGCCCCAGCATTTT
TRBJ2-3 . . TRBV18 CASSPASTDTQYF TGTGCCAGCTCACCGGCGAGCACAGATACGCAGTATTTT
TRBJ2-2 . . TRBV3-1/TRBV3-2 CASSQEGGTDGNTGELFF TGTGCCAGCAGCCAAGAAGGGGGTACAGACGGGAACACCGGGGAGCTGTTTTTT
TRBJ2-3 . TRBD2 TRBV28 CASTRLAGGPADTQYF TGTGCCAGCACCAGACTAGCGGGAGGGCCTGCAGATACGCAGTATTTT
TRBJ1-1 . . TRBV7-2 CASSLGGEAGSFF TGTGCCAGCAGCTTAGGAGGGGAGGCAGGGTCTTTCTTT
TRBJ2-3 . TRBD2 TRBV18 CASSPGLAGADTQYF TGTGCCAGCTCACCGGGACTAGCGGGAGCAGATACGCAGTATTTT
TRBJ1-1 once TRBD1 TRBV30 CAWTGQGLAEAFF TGTGCCTGGACTGGACAGGGACTAGCTGAAGCTTTCTTT
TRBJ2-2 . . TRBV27 CASTRTTTYGSGELFF TGTGCCAGCACCCGGACTACTACATACGGGTCCGGGGAGCTGTTTTTT
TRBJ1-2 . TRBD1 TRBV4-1 CASSRIGQGGGYTF TGCGCCAGCAGCCGTATCGGACAGGGGGGTGGCTACACCTTC
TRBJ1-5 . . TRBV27 CASRTLGGGYGNQPQHF TGTGCCAGCAGGACCCTTGGGGGGGGCTATGGCAATCAGCCCCAGCATTTT
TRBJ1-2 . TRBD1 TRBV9 CASSPWDRENYGYTF TGTGCCAGCAGCCCTTGGGACAGGGAAAACTATGGCTACACCTTC
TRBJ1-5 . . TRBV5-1 CASRRRENQPQHF TGCGCCAGCCGGCGCAGGGAGAATCAGCCCCAGCATTTT
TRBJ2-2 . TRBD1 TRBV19 CASSISLGQGTGELFF TGTGCCAGTAGTATAAGTCTCGGACAGGGTACCGGGGAGCTGTTTTTT
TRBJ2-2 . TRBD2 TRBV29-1 CSVTQREIGELFF TGCAGCGTAACTCAGCGGGAGATCGGGGAGCTGTTTTTT
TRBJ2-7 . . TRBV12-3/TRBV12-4 CASSPAVHEQYF TGTGCCAGCAGTCCGGCGGTGCACGAGCAGTACTTC
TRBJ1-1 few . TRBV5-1 CASSFGPEAFF TGCGCCAGCAGCTTCGGGCCTGAAGCTTTCTTT
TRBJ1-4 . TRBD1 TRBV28 CASSPPGGGNWGNEKLFF TGTGCCAGCAGCCCCCCAGGGGGAGGGAATTGGGGTAATGAAAAACTGTTTTTT
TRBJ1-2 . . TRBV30 CAWSVRLSYGYTF TGTGCCTGGAGTGTGCGACTAAGCTATGGCTACACCTTC
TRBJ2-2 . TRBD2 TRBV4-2 CASSQGAGGAAGELFF TGTGCCAGCAGCCAAGGCGCGGGAGGGGCCGCCGGGGAGCTGTTTTTT
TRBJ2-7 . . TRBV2 CASSERLAGDFSYEQYF TGTGCCAGCAGTGAACGTCTAGCAGGGGACTTCTCCTACGAGCAGTACTTC
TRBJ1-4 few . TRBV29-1 CSVAPLSGEKLFF TGCAGCGTGGCTCCTCTGAGCGGTGAAAAACTGTTTTTT
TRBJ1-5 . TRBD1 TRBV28 CASSRTGGVNQPQHF TGTGCCAGCAGCCGGACAGGGGGCGTCAATCAGCCCCAGCATTTT
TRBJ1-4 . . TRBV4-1 CASSQGPGPTNEKLFF TGCGCCAGCAGCCAAGGCCCGGGACCAACTAATGAAAAACTGTTTTTT
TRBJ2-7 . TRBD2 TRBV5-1 CASSLGARLAGYEQYF TGCGCCAGCAGCTTGGGGGCCCGACTAGCGGGCTACGAGCAGTACTTC
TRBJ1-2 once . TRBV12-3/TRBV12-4 CASRAAGTSHNTF TGTGCCAGCAGAGCCGCCGGGACATCTCATAACACCTTC
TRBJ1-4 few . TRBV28 CASTDPTGNEKLFF TGTGCCAGCACCGATCCTACAGGGAATGAAAAACTGTTTTTT
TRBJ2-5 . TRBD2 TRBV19 CASSTWGLAVQETQYF TGTGCCAGTAGTACCTGGGGACTAGCGGTACAAGAGACCCAGTACTTC